Each of the 26 T cell receptor beta chains below was sequenced from the same sample in a study of shared clonotypes between healthy human individuals. Sequenced by immunoSEQ multiplex PCR; TCRdb stores in-frame clones only, minus some. This sample has some 2,500,000 clones, with about nine tenths found just once. Sequenced material: naive CD4+ T cells from PBMCs. Subset: CD45RA+ positively selected. Every receptor here comes from a man aged 18 to 29 in good health. Some clones in this sample may be carry-over from other donors' samples.

Notes on this clone: Additional DNA sequences in this sample encode the identical CDR3. The chain recombines TRBV6-1 with TRBJ1-4; weak D call: TRBD1 (5 bases). Trimming left V 1 base short and J 7 bases short, with 10 bases between. The CDR3 runs 14 residues. The germline gives CDR1 MNHNS, CDR2 SASEGT. The CDR3 DNA reads TGTGCCAGCAGTGAAGGGGGACTTGGTGAAAAACTGTTTTTT. This encodes CASSEGGLGEKLFF.

The V and J genes are TRBV5-1 and TRBJ1-4, with D maybe TRBD1 (6 bases). The germline CDR1 and CDR2 sequences are SGHRS and YFSETQ. Trimming removed 0 bases at V and 6 bases at J, with 9 bases between. The CDR3 is made up of 14 amino acids. CDR3 protein: CASSLGDTDEKLFF. The CDR3 DNA sequence: TGCGCCAGCAGCTTGGGGGACACAGATGAAAAACTGTTTTTT.

The chain links TRBV7-2 to TRBJ1-5, with 7 bases identical to TRBD1. V trimming: 5 bases; J trimming: 9 bases; junction bases outside the gene matches: 13. The germline V gene has CDR1 SGHTA and CDR2 FQGNSA. The CDR3 has 15 residues. CDR3 loop: CASSLTGFSGTPQHF. As DNA, the CDR3 is TGTGCCAGCAGCCTGACAGGGTTTTCAGGTACGCCCCAGCATTTT.

In nucleotides, the CDR3 is TGTGCCAGTAGCGGTCTCGGCCCCGCAAGCGAGACCCAGTACTTC. It specifies CASSGLGPASETQYF. The rearrangement links TRBV19 to TRBJ2-5; D uncertain. The germline V and J ends were trimmed by 6 bases and 5 bases, with 19 bases remaining between them. Germline assignment: CDR1 LNHDA and CDR2 SQIVND (reference sequence). CDR3 length: 15 residues.

The chain employs TRBV27 and TRBJ2-7, with a tentative D call TRBD2 (6 bases). Germline CDR1 reads MNHEY; CDR2 reads SMNVEV (reference sequence). V was pared by 4 bases and J by 2 bases, with 15 bases between. This CDR3 comprises 15 residues. The CDR3 DNA sequence: TGTGCCAGCAGTTATGGCGGGGCATTTGCCTACGAGCAGTACTTC. It yields the protein CASSYGGAFAYEQYF.

The chain combines TRBV5-1 with TRBJ1-1; 11 bases agree with TRBD1. The CDR3 totals 15 residues. Germline-derived CDR1 and CDR2 are SGHRS and YFSETQ. With V trimmed by 5 bases and J by 4 bases, 7 bases remained unmatched. As DNA, the CDR3 is TGCGCCAGCAGAAGACCCGGGACAGGGGGCACTGAAGCTTTCTTT. Translation: CASRRPGTGGTEAFF.

The chain recombines TRBV19 with TRBJ1-5; tentative D call: TRBD1 (5 bases). This CDR3 is 16 amino acids long. Trimming took 3 bases from V and 3 from J, leaving 15 bases between them. Germline CDR1 reads LNHDA; CDR2 reads SQIVND (reference sequence). DNA of the CDR3: TGTGCCAGTAGTATTTCTTCGGCAGGGTTCAATCAGCCCCAGCATTTT. Translation gives CASSISSAGFNQPQHF.

This chain links TRBV28 with TRBJ2-6; D uncertain. V was clipped by 5 bases and J by 4 bases, with 12 bases between them. The CDR3 has 15 amino acids. Germline CDR1 MDHEN, CDR2 SYDVKM. The CDR3 nucleotides read TGTGCCAGCAGTCAACCACGGATCGGGGCCAACGTCCTGACTTTC. The encoded protein is CASSQPRIGANVLTF.

This chain connects TRBV6-6 to TRBJ2-7; tentatively, D is TRBD1 or TRBD2 (5 bases each). With 0 bases removed from V and 4 bases from J, the gap between germline ends came to 13 bases. This CDR3 has 15 amino acids. Germline V gene sequence: CDR1 MNHNY, CDR2 SVGAGI (reference sequence). CDR3: CASSYSSQGGYEQYF. The CDR3 region has the DNA TGTGCCAGCAGTTACTCGTCCCAGGGCGGGTACGAGCAGTACTTC.

V and J are TRBV30 and TRBJ2-2; D perhaps matches TRBD2 (5 bases). The germline V gene has CDR1 GTSNPN and CDR2 SVGIG (reference sequence). Trimming shortened V by 3 bases and J by 2 bases, and 13 bases separated the two germline ends. This CDR3 has 15 amino acids. CDR3 DNA sequence: TGTGCCTGGAGGAGTGCTAGCCGTAACACCGGGGAGCTGTTTTTT. Translation: CAWRSASRNTGELFF.

The V gene is TRBV28, the J gene TRBJ2-5; D is undetermined. The CDR3 totals 15 residues. Germline V gene lookup returns CDR1 MDHEN and CDR2 SYDVKM. V shed 5 bases and J shed 1 base, with 14 bases lying between them. The CDR3 DNA reads as TGTGCCAGCAGTCCCACCCGGGTCCCCCAAGAGACCCAGTACTTC. This translates into CASSPTRVPQETQYF.

The V and J genes are TRBV5-6 and TRBJ1-2, with 9 bases matching TRBD1. Germline values: CDR1 SGHDT, CDR2 YYEEEE. The CDR3 is 15 amino acids. The junction had 13 bases not matched to a gene; V was cut back by 5 bases and J by 8 bases. CDR3 sequence: CASSRWDRVSAGYTF. In DNA, the CDR3 is TGTGCCAGCAGTCGATGGGACAGGGTGTCGGCAGGCTACACCTTC.

A remark on this clone: Other DNA sequences in this specimen translate into the identical CDR3. The chain links TRBV4-2 to TRBJ2-1; 12 bases line up with TRBD2. The CDR3 is 15 amino acids. The V and J ends lost 1 base and 5 bases, in that order; junction bases with no gene match: 0. Germline lookup yields CDR1 LGHNA and CDR2 YNFKEQ. The DNA for the CDR3 is TGTGCCAGCAGCCAAGGACTAGCGGGAGACAATGAGCAGTTCTTC. It yields the protein CASSQGLAGDNEQFF.

The rearrangement links TRBV7-8 to TRBJ2-7, with unresolved D. The CDR3 runs to 14 residues. V lost 6 bases and J 0 bases, leaving 12 bases between the germline ends. CDR1 is SGHVS and CDR2 is FQNEAQ in the germline V gene. The CDR3 DNA sequence: TGTGCCAGCAGGCGGACGGAGAGCTCCTACGAGCAGTACTTC. It translates to CASRRTESSYEQYF.

This chain connects TRBV7-2 to TRBJ2-3, with 8 bases lining up with TRBD1. The CDR3 contains 17 residues. Germline CDR1 SGHTA, CDR2 FQGNSA. V shed 1 base, J shed 2 bases, and the junction held 8 bases outside the gene matches. CDR3 sequence (DNA): TGTGCCAGCAGCTTAGGGGGGACAGGTTACTCCACAGATACGCAGTATTTT. This translates into CASSLGGTGYSTDTQYF.

The V gene is TRBV11-2, the J gene TRBJ2-2; a weak D match, TRBD1 (6 bases). Germline loops: CDR1 SGHAT, CDR2 FQNNGV. The germline V and J ends were trimmed by 2 bases and 7 bases, with 8 bases remaining between them. The CDR3 has 13 amino acids. The CDR3 protein is CASSLQGSGELFF. The CDR3 bases are TGTGCCAGCAGCTTACAGGGGAGCGGGGAGCTGTTTTTT.

This chain links TRBV5-1 with TRBJ2-7, with TRBD2 matching 7 bases. This CDR3 spans 16 amino acids. Germline CDR1 is SGHRS and CDR2 is YFSETQ. With 0 bases clipped from V and 3 bases from J, the junction kept 9 bases outside the gene matches. DNA of the CDR3: TGCGCCAGCAGCTTGGTCGCGGGAGCGATATACTACGAGCAGTACTTC. Translation gives CASSLVAGAIYYEQYF. The full variable domain, with the rest looked up from reference TRBV5-1 and TRBJ2-7, is KAGVTQTPRYLIKTRGQQVTLSCSPISGHRSVSWYQQTPGQGLQFLFEYFSETQRNKGNFPGRFSGRQFSNSRSEMNVSTLELGDSALYLCASSLVAGAIYYEQYFGPGTRLTVT.

This sequence joins TRBV5-3 and TRBJ1-4; 8 bases line up with TRBD1. TRBV5-3 is known as an ORF, though its function is uncertain. The V and J ends lost 10 bases and 7 bases, in that order; junction bases with no gene match: 6. This CDR3 contains 12 residues. The CDR3 DNA is TGTGCCCGGACAGGGCAAGGTGAAAAACTGTTTTTT. Its protein product is CARTGQGEKLFF.

The sample holds one count of this clone. The chain combines TRBV5-6 with TRBJ1-2, with 8 nucleotides matching TRBD1. This CDR3 spans 13 amino acids. CDR1 and CDR2 (germline): SGHDT, YYEEEE. The V gene end was trimmed by 4 bases and the J gene end by 6 bases; junction bases not matched to a gene: 5. CDR3 DNA sequence: TGTGCCAGCAGCCCCGACAGGGGCAATGGCTACACCTTC. Its translation: CASSPDRGNGYTF.

The chain joins TRBV4-3 to TRBJ2-5; 12 bases are a match to TRBD2. V lost 2 bases, J lost 5 bases, and 12 bases stayed unmatched. This CDR3 spans 18 amino acids. Per the germline V gene, CDR1 is LGHNA and CDR2 is YSLEER. DNA of the CDR3: TGCGCCAGCAGCCAACAGTTCCGGACTAGCGGGATTGGTGAGACCCAGTACTTC. Protein sequence: CASSQQFRTSGIGETQYF.

This chain joins TRBV5-1 and TRBJ2-5, with 8 nucleotides matching TRBD2. Germline V gives CDR1 SGHRS, CDR2 YFSETQ. This CDR3 comprises 14 residues. V dropped 5 bases and J dropped 1; count of bases not matched to a gene: 4. CDR3 in amino acids: CASSIAGRQETQYF. In DNA, the CDR3 is TGCGCCAGCAGTATAGCGGGACGCCAAGAGACCCAGTACTTC.

This chain joins TRBV2 and TRBJ1-4; possibly TRBD1 for D (6 bases). The CDR3 runs 15 residues. V was cut by 6 bases and J by 3 bases, with 14 bases left in between. CDR1 and CDR2 (germline): SNHLY, FYNNEI. The CDR3 protein is CASRGGMSSNEKLFF. In nucleotides, the CDR3 is TGTGCCAGCAGGGGGGGCATGTCGTCTAATGAAAAACTGTTTTTT.

The sample holds a few counts of this clone. At the DNA level, this CDR3 is encoded by other sequences in the same sample as well. The genes are TRBV27 and TRBJ1-1; D gene uncertain. The germline V gene encodes CDR1 MNHEY and CDR2 SMNVEV (reference sequence). V dropped 6 bases and J dropped 1 base, with 9 bases sitting between them. This CDR3 contains 13 residues. In DNA form, the CDR3 reads TGTGCCAGCAGCCTCACAAGGAACACTGAAGCTTTCTTT. Encoded protein: CASSLTRNTEAFF.

Details on this clone: In the same sample, other DNA sequences code for this CDR3. The chain links TRBV6-1 to TRBJ1-2; possible D gene TRBD1, 6 bases. CDR3 size: 12 residues. The germline V gene encodes CDR1 MNHNS and CDR2 SASEGT. Deletions cut 2 bases from V and 7 bases from J, with 8 bases between. The CDR3 loop reads CASSERGAGYTF. DNA of the CDR3: TGTGCCAGCAGTGAACGGGGGGCTGGCTACACCTTC.

V usage is TRBV15 and J usage is TRBJ2-5; 13 positions agree with TRBD2. Germline lookup yields CDR1 LNHNV and CDR2 YYDKDF (reference sequence). The V gene end was trimmed by 5 bases and the J gene end by 4 bases; junction bases not matched to a gene: 4. The CDR3 covers 15 residues. The CDR3 spells CATSARLAGGETQYF. Here the CDR3 DNA reads TGTGCCACCAGCGCCCGACTAGCGGGAGGAGAGACCCAGTACTTC.

V gene TRBV18 combines with J gene TRBJ2-1, with TRBD1 identical over 8 bases. The CDR3 totals 12 residues. Germline lookup yields CDR1 KGHSH and CDR2 LQKENI. V shed 3 bases and J 13 bases; nucleotides not matched to a gene: 5. CDR3 sequence: CASSPQQGGQFF. CDR3 in DNA: TGTGCCAGCTCACCCCAACAGGGGGGACAGTTCTTC.